The 10 T cell receptor beta chains in this list originate from one sample, sequenced in a study of PD-L1 blockade in urothelial cancer. Repertoires were generated with immunoSEQ multiplex PCR, while TCRdb's copy carries only in-frame clones and drops some. The sample includes around 130,000 clones, about 81% seen only once; the top ten take 3.2%. Time point defined: pretreatment peripheral blood. The input for sequencing was PBMCs, taken around atezolizumab (anti-PD-L1) treatment. These receptor sequences come from a man aged 50 or older with urothelial cancer.

The gene calls are TRBV20-1 and TRBJ2-7; D remains ambiguous. CDR3 size: 11 residues. Looked up from germline, CDR1 is DFQATT and CDR2 is SNEGSKA (reference sequence). The V end was cut by 3 bases, the J end by 3 bases, with 6 bases between. The CDR3: CSASRSYEQYF. The CDR3 DNA reads as TGCAGTGCTAGCCGCAGCTACGAGCAGTACTTC.

This clone was observed a single time. The rearrangement joins TRBV10-3 to TRBJ2-1, with D possibly matching TRBD1 (5 bases). The CDR3 is 16 residues long. Germline values: CDR1 ENHRY, CDR2 SYGVKD. Trimming cost V 6 bases and J 0 bases, with 15 bases left between them. The CDR3 sequence is CAIRSQGVSSYNEQFF. In nucleotides, the CDR3 is TGTGCCATCAGGTCTCAGGGTGTTAGCTCCTACAATGAGCAGTTCTTC.

The genes are TRBV13 and TRBJ2-3, with a tentative D call TRBD2 (5 bases). V shed 0 bases and J shed 4 bases, with 8 bases lying between them. The CDR3 sequence is 14 residues long. Per the germline V gene, CDR1 is PRHDT and CDR2 is FYEKMQ (reference sequence). CDR3: CASSLGLVADTQYF. The CDR3 DNA reads TGTGCCAGCAGCTTAGGACTAGTAGCAGATACGCAGTATTTT. Filled out from reference TRBV13 and TRBJ2-3, the complete variable domain reads AAGVIQSPRHLIKEKRETATLKCYPIPRHDTVYWYQQGPGQDPQFLISFYEKMQSDKGSIPDRFSAQQFSDYHSELNMSSLELGDSALYFCASSLGLVADTQYFGPGTRLTVL.

This clone occurred a few times. The chain employs TRBV9 and TRBJ2-3; a weak D match, TRBD2 (5 bases). The germline gives CDR1 SGDLS, CDR2 YYNGEE. The CDR3 extends over 16 amino acids. With 3 bases removed from V and 1 base from J, the gap between germline ends came to 15 bases. This chain's CDR3 is CASSAHPSSRTDTQYF. CDR3 nucleotide sequence: TGTGCCAGCAGCGCCCACCCTAGCTCCCGCACAGATACGCAGTATTTT.

This chain uses TRBV7-8 with TRBJ2-5; D is uncertain. Germline V lookup: CDR1 SGHVS, CDR2 FQNEAQ. Between the trimmed V and J ends, which lost 2 bases and 1 base, there was a span of 20 bases. This CDR3 has 18 amino acids. The CDR3 DNA follows: TGTGCCAGCAGCTTATCGTGGGTAGCTCTCTCCTCCCAAGAGACCCAGTACTTC. It codes for CASSLSWVALSSQETQYF.

The table lists this clone with a few counts. The rearrangement uses TRBV6-1 and TRBJ1-3; D is perhaps TRBD1 (5 bases). The CDR3 runs 16 residues. V was shortened by 3 bases and J by 0 bases, with 12 bases between the two germline ends. Germline V lookup: CDR1 MNHNS, CDR2 SASEGT. CDR3 bases: TGTGCCAGCAGTGACGGGACTTCCCGCTCTGGAAACACCATATATTTT. This encodes CASSDGTSRSGNTIYF.

This clone was seen a single time. The rearrangement joins TRBV28 to TRBJ1-2; 7 positions match TRBD1. V gave up 6 bases and J gave up 1 base; unmatched junction bases: 11. CDR1 is MDHEN, CDR2 SYDVKM, per germline. This CDR3 comprises 16 residues. CDR3 sequence reads: CASRTGLRGNNYGYTF. The CDR3 DNA is TGTGCCAGCAGGACAGGGTTACGGGGGAATAACTATGGCTACACCTTC.

The rearrangement joins TRBV7-2 to TRBJ2-5; 11 nucleotides align to TRBD2. Germline V gene data show CDR1 as SGHTA and CDR2 as FQGNSA. The V and J ends lost 7 bases and 5 bases, in that order; junction bases with no gene match: 9. This CDR3 is built from 15 residues. The CDR3 coding sequence is TGTGCCAGCACCTTCACTAGCGGGAGAGGGGAGACCCAGTACTTC. This sequence encodes CASTFTSGRGETQYF. The full variable domain, its missing parts supplied by reference TRBV7-2 and TRBJ2-5, is GAGVSQSPSNKVTEKGKDVELRCDPISGHTALYWYRQSLGQGLEFLIYFQGNSAPDKSGLPSDRFSAERTGGSVSTLTIQRTQQEDSAVYLCASTFTSGRGETQYFGPGTRLLVL.

J is TRBJ2-3 and V is TRBV7-2; D gene uncertain. Germline-derived CDR1 and CDR2 are SGHTA and FQGNSA. The CDR3 has 13 amino acids. Deletions cut 0 bases from V and 5 bases from J, with 6 bases between. This chain's CDR3 is CASSLAQLDTQYF. CDR3 nucleotide sequence: TGTGCCAGCAGCTTAGCGCAACTAGATACGCAGTATTTT.

The V call is TRBV5-6, the J call TRBJ1-1; a possible D gene is TRBD1 (5 bases). The length of the CDR3 is 14 residues. Germline-derived CDR1 and CDR2 are SGHDT and YYEEEE. V lost 5 bases to trimming and J lost 1 base, with 12 bases between them. The CDR3 here is CASRGGPTNTEAFF. CDR3 in DNA: TGTGCCAGCAGGGGGGGACCCACGAACACTGAAGCTTTCTTT.